What follows describes a single T cell receptor beta chain. The data belong to a study of blood T cell repertoires in COVID-19. The CDR3 has 18 residues. Per the germline V gene, CDR1 is SGHTA and CDR2 is FQGTGA. J gave up 1 base and V 1 base, and 2 bases lay outside the gene matches. In the source study's methods: Estimation of nucleated cell counts was performed using reference gene primer amplification. Profiled with immunoSEQ multiplex PCR; TCRdb holds only in-frame clones, not every one. That table gives V, J and clone size, and the DNA gave D and trimming. Of around 300,000 clones in the sample, around 90% are singletons; the top ten hold 9% to 9.5%.

This receptor was identified in a man between 18 and 29 years old with active or convalescent COVID-19. What was sequenced was peripheral blood. The chain joins TRBV7-3 to TRBJ2-1, with 15 nucleotides matching TRBD2. CDR3 amino acids: CASSLKGTSGGSYNEQFF. As DNA, the CDR3 is TGTGCCAGCAGCTTAAAAGGGACTAGCGGGGGGTCCTACAATGAGCAGTTCTTC.